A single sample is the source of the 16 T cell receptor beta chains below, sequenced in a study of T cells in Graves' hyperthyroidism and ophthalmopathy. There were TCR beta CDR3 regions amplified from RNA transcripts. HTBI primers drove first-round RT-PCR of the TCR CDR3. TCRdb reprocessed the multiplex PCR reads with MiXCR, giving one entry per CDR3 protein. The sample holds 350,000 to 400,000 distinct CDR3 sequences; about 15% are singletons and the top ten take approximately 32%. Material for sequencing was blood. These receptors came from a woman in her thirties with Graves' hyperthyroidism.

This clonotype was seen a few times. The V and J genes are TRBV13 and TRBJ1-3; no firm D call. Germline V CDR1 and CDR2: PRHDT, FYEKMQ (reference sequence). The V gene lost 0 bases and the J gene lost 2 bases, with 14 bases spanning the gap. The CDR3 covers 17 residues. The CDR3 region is CASSLGPARGTGNTIYF. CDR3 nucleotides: TGTGCCAGCAGCTTAGGTCCGGCCCGGGGAACTGGAAACACCATATATTTT.

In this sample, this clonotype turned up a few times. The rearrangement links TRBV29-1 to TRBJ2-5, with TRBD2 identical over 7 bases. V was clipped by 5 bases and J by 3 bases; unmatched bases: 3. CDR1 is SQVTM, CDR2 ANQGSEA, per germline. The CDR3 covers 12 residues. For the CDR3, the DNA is TGCAGCGTTCAGGGAGGGGAAGAGACCCAGTACTTC. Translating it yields CSVQGGEETQYF.

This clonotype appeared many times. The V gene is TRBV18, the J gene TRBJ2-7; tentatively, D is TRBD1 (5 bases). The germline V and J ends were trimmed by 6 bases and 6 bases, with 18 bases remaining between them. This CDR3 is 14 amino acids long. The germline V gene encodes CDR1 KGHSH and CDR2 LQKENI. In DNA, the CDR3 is TGTGCCAGCTCCCGATTCAACGACCAGGGCGAGCAGTACTTC. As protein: CASSRFNDQGEQYF. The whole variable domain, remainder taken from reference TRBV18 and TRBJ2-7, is NAGVMQNPRHLVRRRGQEARLRCSPMKGHSHVYWYRQLPEEGLKFMVYLQKENIIDESGMPKERFSAEFPKEGPSILRIQQVVRGDSAAYFCASSRFNDQGEQYFGPGTRLTVT.

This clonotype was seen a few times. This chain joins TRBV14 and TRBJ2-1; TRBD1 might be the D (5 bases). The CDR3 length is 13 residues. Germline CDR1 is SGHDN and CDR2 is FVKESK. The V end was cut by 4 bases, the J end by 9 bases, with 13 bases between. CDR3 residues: CASSRNPGFEQFF. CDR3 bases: TGTGCCAGCAGCCGGAACCCAGGGTTTGAGCAGTTCTTC.

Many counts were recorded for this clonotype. The CDR3 nucleotides read TGTGCCAGCATGGAGTGGGAGAGATACGAGCAGTACTTC. It yields the protein CASMEWERYEQYF. The V and J genes are TRBV28 and TRBJ2-7; the D gene is possibly TRBD2 (5 bases). V was shortened by 7 bases and J by 4 bases, with 14 bases between the two germline ends. The CDR3 has 13 amino acids. Germline V gene data show CDR1 as MDHEN and CDR2 as SYDVKM.

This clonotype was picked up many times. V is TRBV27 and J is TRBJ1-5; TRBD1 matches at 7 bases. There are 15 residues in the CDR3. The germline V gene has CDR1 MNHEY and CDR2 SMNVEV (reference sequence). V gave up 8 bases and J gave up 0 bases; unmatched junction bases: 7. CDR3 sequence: CASRVGTDSNQPQHF. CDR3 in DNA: TGTGCCAGCCGTGTGGGGACAGATAGCAATCAGCCCCAGCATTTT.

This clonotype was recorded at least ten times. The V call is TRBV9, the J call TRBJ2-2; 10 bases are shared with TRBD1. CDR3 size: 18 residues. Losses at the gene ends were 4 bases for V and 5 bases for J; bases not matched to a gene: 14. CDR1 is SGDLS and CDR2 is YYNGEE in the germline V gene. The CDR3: CASSLNRDRGELTGELFF. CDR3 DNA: TGTGCCAGCAGCCTAAACCGGGACAGGGGTGAGCTGACCGGGGAGCTGTTTTTT.

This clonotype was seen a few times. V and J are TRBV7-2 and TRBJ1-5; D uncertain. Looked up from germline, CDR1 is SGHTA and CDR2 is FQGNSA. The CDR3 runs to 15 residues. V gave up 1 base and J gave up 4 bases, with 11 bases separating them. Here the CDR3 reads CASSLGKVPNQPQHF. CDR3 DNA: TGTGCCAGCAGCTTAGGGAAGGTACCAAATCAGCCCCAGCATTTT.

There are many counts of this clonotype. The CDR3 DNA follows: TGTGCCAGCACCTATACTGGGGGGGATACCACTCGGAATACGCAGTATTTT. It specifies CASTYTGGDTTRNTQYF. The V gene is TRBV28, the J gene TRBJ2-3; 7 bases align to TRBD2. The junction had 20 bases not matched to a gene; V was cut back by 7 bases and J by 7 bases. CDR1 and CDR2 from the germline V gene are MDHEN and SYDVKM. The CDR3 extends over 17 amino acids.

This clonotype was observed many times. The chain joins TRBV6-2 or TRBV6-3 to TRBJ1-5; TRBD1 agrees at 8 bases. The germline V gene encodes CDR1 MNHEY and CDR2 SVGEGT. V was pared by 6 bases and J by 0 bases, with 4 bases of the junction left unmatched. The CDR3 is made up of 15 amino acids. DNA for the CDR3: TGTGCCAGCAGCTTGACAGGGGTTAGCAATCAGCCCCAGCATTTT. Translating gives CASSLTGVSNQPQHF.

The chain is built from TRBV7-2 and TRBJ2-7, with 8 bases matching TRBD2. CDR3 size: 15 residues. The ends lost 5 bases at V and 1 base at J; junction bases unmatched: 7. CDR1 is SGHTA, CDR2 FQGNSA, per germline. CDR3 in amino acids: CASSPWAGGSYEQYF. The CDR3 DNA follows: TGTGCCAGCAGCCCATGGGCGGGAGGTTCCTACGAGCAGTACTTC.

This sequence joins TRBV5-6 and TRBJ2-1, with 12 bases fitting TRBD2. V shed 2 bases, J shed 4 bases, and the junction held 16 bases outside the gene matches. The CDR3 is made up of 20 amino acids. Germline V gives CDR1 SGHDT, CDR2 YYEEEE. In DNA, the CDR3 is TGTGCCAGCAGCTTCCCGACTAGCGGGAGACGGGGATGGGAATACAATGAGCAGTTCTTC. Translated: CASSFPTSGRRGWEYNEQFF. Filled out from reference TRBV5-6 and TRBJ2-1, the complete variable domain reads DAGVTQSPTHLIKTRGQQVTLRCSPKSGHDTVSWYQQALGQGPQFIFQYYEEEERQRGNFPDRFSGHQFPNYSSELNVNALLLGDSALYLCASSFPTSGRRGWEYNEQFFGPGTRLTVL.

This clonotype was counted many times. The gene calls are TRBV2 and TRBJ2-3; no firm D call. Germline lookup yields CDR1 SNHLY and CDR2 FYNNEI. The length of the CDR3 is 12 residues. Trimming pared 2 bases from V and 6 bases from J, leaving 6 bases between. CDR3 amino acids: CASSELGDTQYF. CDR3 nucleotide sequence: TGTGCCAGCAGTGAACTGGGGGATACGCAGTATTTT.

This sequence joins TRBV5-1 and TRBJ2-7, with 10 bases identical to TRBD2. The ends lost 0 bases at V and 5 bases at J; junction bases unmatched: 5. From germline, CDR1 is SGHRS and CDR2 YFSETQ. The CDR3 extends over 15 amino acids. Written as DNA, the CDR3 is TGCGCCAGCAGCTTGGAACTAGCGGGATTACACGAGCAGTACTTC. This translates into CASSLELAGLHEQYF. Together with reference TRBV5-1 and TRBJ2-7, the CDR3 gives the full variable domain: KAGVTQTPRYLIKTRGQQVTLSCSPISGHRSVSWYQQTPGQGLQFLFEYFSETQRNKGNFPGRFSGRQFSNSRSEMNVSTLELGDSALYLCASSLELAGLHEQYFGPGTRLTVT.

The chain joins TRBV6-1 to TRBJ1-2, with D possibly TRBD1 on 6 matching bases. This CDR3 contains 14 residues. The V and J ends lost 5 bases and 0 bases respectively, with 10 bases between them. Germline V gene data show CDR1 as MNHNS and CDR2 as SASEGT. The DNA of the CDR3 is TGTGCCAGCAGTCAAGGGGGTCCTAACTATGGCTACACCTTC. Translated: CASSQGGPNYGYTF.

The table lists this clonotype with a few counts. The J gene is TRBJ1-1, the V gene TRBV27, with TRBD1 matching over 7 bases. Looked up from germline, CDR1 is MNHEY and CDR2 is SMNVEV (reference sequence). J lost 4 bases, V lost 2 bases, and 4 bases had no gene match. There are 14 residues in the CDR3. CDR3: CASSLTTGVTEAFF. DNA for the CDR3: TGTGCCAGCAGTTTAACCACAGGGGTCACTGAAGCTTTCTTT.